This TCR beta chain was sequenced in a study of blood T cell repertoires in COVID-19. Study overall: Acute-phase and convalescent COVID-19 samples originated in the United States, Italy and Spain. In each case, the material was cDNA or gDNA derived from T cells, B-cell-depleted T cells, or PBMCs.

Authors' methods: Amplifying reference gene primers gave estimates of nucleated cell counts. Sequenced by immunoSEQ multiplex PCR; TCRdb stores in-frame clones only, minus some. V, J and clone size are those of that table, while D and trimming were read from the DNA. The data hold tens of thousands of clones, with roughly 90% observed a single time. The ends were cut back, 6 bases at V and 2 bases at J, with 8 bases in the middle. The germline gives CDR1 SNHLY, CDR2 FYNNEI. There are 12 residues in the CDR3. Specimen: peripheral blood. The receptor's source is a human donor in a cohort sampled during active COVID-19. The V gene is TRBV2, the J gene TRBJ2-7; D unresolved. The CDR3 reads CASRGGPYEQYF. The CDR3, as DNA: TGTGCCAGCAGGGGTGGGCCCTACGAGCAGTACTTC.